These 21 T cell receptor beta chains were sequenced from one sample in a study of cytomegalovirus exposure and HLA in healthy donors. Vbeta (60) and Jbeta (13) primers were used in the PCR. Sequenced by immunoSEQ multiplex PCR; TCRdb stores in-frame clones only, minus some. The sample contains about 140,000 clones, roughly three quarters of which appear only once. The sample comprised PBMCs. Receptor source: a woman aged 25 to 45 in good health and CMV-seronegative.

The chain has TRBV21-1 and TRBJ1-6. TRBV21-1 is a recognized pseudogene. The CDR3 is 15 residues long. The CDR3 region has the DNA TGTGCCAGCAGCGGGCGGGCCTCCTATAATTCACCCCTCCACTTT. As protein: CASSGRASYNSPLHF.

This clone has a handful of counts. The sample has other DNA sequences that encode this CDR3 too. The chain recombines TRBV27 with TRBJ1-6; D unresolved. Trimming took 2 bases from V and 7 from J, leaving 3 bases between them. CDR1 MNHEY and CDR2 SMNVEV come from the germline V gene (reference sequence). The CDR3 totals 12 residues. CDR3 in amino acids: CASSLLNSPLHF. In DNA form, the CDR3 reads TGTGCCAGCAGTTTACTGAATTCACCCCTCCACTTT.

CDR3 amino acids: CASSPQGQDEAFF. The DNA of the CDR3 is TGTGCCAGCAGTCCACAAGGACAGGACGAAGCTTTCTTT. V gene TRBV2 combines with J gene TRBJ1-1; TRBD1 matches 7 bases. Looked up from germline, CDR1 is SNHLY and CDR2 is FYNNEI. Trimming at V came to 5 bases and at J to 8 bases, leaving 8 bases not matched to a gene. This CDR3 spans 13 amino acids.

J is TRBJ2-3 and V is TRBV7-9; weak D call: TRBD2 (5 bases). CDR1 is SEHNR, CDR2 FQNEAQ, per germline (reference sequence). With 2 bases removed from V and 2 bases from J, the gap between germline ends came to 11 bases. CDR3 length: 15 residues. CDR3 amino acids: CASSLRGQLTDTQYF. The CDR3 nucleotides are TGTGCCAGCAGCTTAAGAGGGCAGCTCACAGATACGCAGTATTTT.

The chain is built from TRBV7-3 and TRBJ2-3; TRBD2 matches 10 bases. Germline V gives CDR1 SGHTA, CDR2 FQGTGA. V dropped 2 bases and J dropped 5; count of bases not matched to a gene: 7. The CDR3 extends over 16 amino acids. The CDR3 DNA sequence: TGTGCCAGCAGCTTAGTAGGAGCGGGGGGGCTAGATACGCAGTATTTT. It specifies CASSLVGAGGLDTQYF.

The rearrangement links TRBV9 to TRBJ2-7; 7 bases align to TRBD1. Looked up from germline, CDR1 is SGDLS and CDR2 is YYNGEE. With V trimmed by 1 base and J by 5 bases, 6 bases remained unmatched. This CDR3 has 14 amino acids. CDR3 nucleotide sequence: TGTGCCAGCAGCGTACAGGGGGACGGGGACGAGCAGTACTTC. Translated: CASSVQGDGDEQYF.

DNA for the CDR3: TGTGCCAGCAGACAGGGGGCTGGGACCCAGTACTTC. Its protein is CASRQGAGTQYF. V is TRBV28 and J is TRBJ2-5; 9 bases fit TRBD1. The CDR3 is 12 residues long. CDR1 and CDR2 from the germline V gene are MDHEN and SYDVKM. The ends lost 6 bases at V and 7 bases at J; junction bases unmatched: 3.

As regards this clone: The sample contains more than one DNA sequence encoding this CDR3. The J gene is TRBJ2-3, the V gene TRBV28; D is unclear. CDR1 and CDR2 (germline): MDHEN, SYDVKM. CDR3 length: 12 amino acids. The germline V and J ends were trimmed by 3 bases and 5 bases, with 6 bases remaining between them. CDR3 sequence (DNA): TGTGCCAGCAGTTTGTCGGGAGATACGCAGTATTTT. Its translation is CASSLSGDTQYF.

The chain carries TRBV30 and TRBJ2-2, with a possible D match to TRBD1 (6 bases). Germline V lookup: CDR1 GTSNPN, CDR2 SVGIG (reference sequence). Between the trimmed V and J ends, which lost 3 bases and 4 bases, there was a span of 12 bases. The CDR3 covers 14 residues. The CDR3 region is CAWRGGQSTGELFF. DNA for the CDR3: TGTGCCTGGAGAGGAGGACAGAGCACCGGGGAGCTGTTTTTT.

V usage is TRBV7-3 and J usage is TRBJ2-2; the D is unclear. The germline CDR1 and CDR2 sequences are SGHTA and FQGTGA. Deletions cut 4 bases from V and 5 bases from J, with 8 bases between. The CDR3 totals 13 residues. The CDR3 coding sequence is TGTGCCAGCAGCTCTAGTGGGACCGGGGAGCTGTTTTTT. Translating it yields CASSSSGTGELFF. Complete variable domain (other parts from reference TRBV7-3 and TRBJ2-2): GAGVSQTPSNKVTEKGKYVELRCDPISGHTALYWYRQSLGQGPEFLIYFQGTGAADDSGLPNDRFFAVRPEGSVSTLKIQRTERGDSAVYLCASSSSGTGELFFGEGSRLTVL.

V and J are TRBV28 and TRBJ1-2, with 8 nucleotides matching TRBD1. V dropped 2 bases and J dropped 6; count of bases not matched to a gene: 5. The CDR3 has 14 amino acids. Germline CDR1 and CDR2: MDHEN and SYDVKM. CDR3 nucleotides: TGTGCCAGCAGTTTACCGGACAGGGTGGATGGCTACACCTTC. Its protein product is CASSLPDRVDGYTF.

The chain has TRBV5-4 and TRBJ2-7, with 10 bases identical to TRBD2. After removal of 4 bases from V and 7 bases from J, the junction contained 14 bases not matched to a gene. CDR1 and CDR2 from the germline V gene are SGHNT and YYREEE (reference sequence). CDR3 length: 16 residues. CDR3 coding DNA: TGTGCCAGCAGCCCGGATATGGGACTAGCGAACCGGGAGCAGTACTTC. It translates to CASSPDMGLANREQYF.

The V call is TRBV19, the J call TRBJ1-4; possibly TRBD1 for D (6 bases). Germline V lookup: CDR1 LNHDA, CDR2 SQIVND (reference sequence). The CDR3 spans 14 residues. V lost 8 bases and J lost 8, with 18 bases in between. The CDR3 region has the DNA TGTGCCAGTCACCCAGCGTATCAGGGGGAAAAACTGTTTTTT. As protein: CASHPAYQGEKLFF.

The chain uses TRBV28 and TRBJ1-1; 7 nucleotides line up with TRBD1. J gave up 5 bases and V 8 bases, and 11 bases lay outside the gene matches. The CDR3 is 14 amino acids. Germline CDR1 MDHEN, CDR2 SYDVKM. The CDR3 reads CASAGTGDWTEAFF. CDR3 DNA: TGTGCCAGCGCGGGCACAGGGGATTGGACTGAAGCTTTCTTT.

The J gene is TRBJ1-1, the V gene TRBV9, with 8 bases matching TRBD1. The CDR3 is made up of 15 amino acids. Germline V gives CDR1 SGDLS, CDR2 YYNGEE. V dropped 3 bases and J dropped 1; count of bases not matched to a gene: 5. CDR3 sequence reads: CASSETGTGNTEAFF. DNA for the CDR3: TGTGCCAGCAGCGAGACCGGGACAGGGAACACTGAAGCTTTCTTT.

This chain links TRBV2 with TRBJ1-1; D is unresolved. The CDR3 runs to 11 residues. The germline V gene encodes CDR1 SNHLY and CDR2 FYNNEI. Trimming took off 10 bases at V and 4 bases at J, with 10 bases between the two ends. CDR3 in DNA: TGTGCCACCCCACCCGGCACTGAAGCTTTCTTT. Translating it yields CATPPGTEAFF.

Only a few counts were recorded for this clone. The CDR3 is CASTYYPGDTEAFF. The CDR3 DNA follows: TGCGCCAGCACTTATTACCCGGGGGACACTGAAGCTTTCTTT. V is TRBV5-1 and J is TRBJ1-1; possibly TRBD1 for D (5 bases). Germline V gene sequence: CDR1 SGHRS, CDR2 YFSETQ. V was cut by 6 bases and J by 3 bases, with 15 bases left in between. The CDR3 is 14 residues long.

The chain couples TRBV2 to TRBJ2-3; D is possibly TRBD2 (5 bases). V lost 7 bases, J lost 2 bases, and 13 bases lay in between. Germline CDR1 is SNHLY and CDR2 is FYNNEI. CDR3 length: 14 residues. The CDR3 DNA sequence: TGTGCCAGCAACCGGGAAACTTCCACAGATACGCAGTATTTT. This encodes CASNRETSTDTQYF.

In its sample, this clone was seen a few times. The CDR3 spells CASSPGQGAYNQPQHF. DNA of the CDR3: TGTGCCAGCAGCCCAGGACAGGGGGCTTACAATCAGCCCCAGCATTTT. V is TRBV9 and J is TRBJ1-5; 11 nucleotides agree with TRBD1. Germline V gives CDR1 SGDLS, CDR2 YYNGEE. V shed 4 bases and J 3 bases; nucleotides not matched to a gene: 6. The CDR3 sequence is 16 residues long.

The chain is built from TRBV7-2 and TRBJ2-1; 7 nucleotides line up with TRBD2. Trimming at V came to 8 bases and at J to 3 bases, leaving 7 bases not matched to a gene. CDR1 and CDR2 from the germline V gene are SGHTA and FQGNSA. This CDR3 region has 14 residues. The CDR3 nucleotides are TGTGCCAGCGGGGAGCGGGAACTCTACAATGAGCAGTTCTTC. Translation: CASGERELYNEQFF.

The genes are TRBV5-1 and TRBJ2-1; tentatively, D is TRBD2 (5 bases). Germline CDR1 reads SGHRS; CDR2 reads YFSETQ. Deletions cut 0 bases from V and 7 bases from J, with 11 bases between. The CDR3 totals 14 residues. CDR3: CASSLEGWRNEQFF. The CDR3, as DNA: TGCGCCAGCAGCTTGGAAGGCTGGAGGAATGAGCAGTTCTTC. The full variable domain, in which reference TRBV5-1 and TRBJ2-1 provide the parts outside the CDR3, is KAGVTQTPRYLIKTRGQQVTLSCSPISGHRSVSWYQQTPGQGLQFLFEYFSETQRNKGNFPGRFSGRQFSNSRSEMNVSTLELGDSALYLCASSLEGWRNEQFFGPGTRLTVL.